This entry concerns a single TCR beta chain. The antigen remains undetermined. Healthy donors had no documented immune events, such as infections, while sampled. V lost 4 bases, J lost 7 bases, and 13 bases lay in between. Germline V gene lookup returns CDR1 GTSNPN and CDR2 SVGIG (reference sequence). The CDR3 totals 12 residues. The data were obtained in a study of identifying expanded T cells in peripheral blood. Overall study results and limits: Variance in clone template counts between approximately 2-week samples significantly increased with total template count across all healthy donors. Technical replicates showed roughly 1.2 changed clones; two weeks about 16.4; four weeks 19.

TCRdb keeps only in-frame clones here, not all; method: immunoSEQ multiplex PCR. Among roughly 100,000 clones listed, around 88% were seen once. Sequenced material: blood. The source of this sequence is a person aged 18 to 75 in good health. This sequence joins TRBV30 and TRBJ1-1; D remains ambiguous. CDR3 amino acids: CAWTGVLNEAFF. The CDR3, as DNA: TGTGCCTGGACCGGGGTTCTAAATGAAGCTTTCTTT. The full variable domain, rest sourced from reference TRBV30 and TRBJ1-1, is SQTIHQWPATLVQPVGSPLSLECTVEGTSNPNLYWYRQAAGRGLQLLFYSVGIGQISSEVPQNLSASRPQDRQFILSSKKLLLSDSGFYLCAWTGVLNEAFFGQGTRLTVV.